These 28 T cell receptor beta chains were sequenced from one sample in a study of blood T cells in healthy people across ages. A J-beta primer mix and a sample-barcoded 5' primer were used in a second PCR of roughly 6 to 11 cycles. One entry per CDR3 protein, called by TCRdb with MiXCR from the 5' RACE reads. The sample has roughly 700,000 distinct CDR3 sequences, roughly 50% seen once; the top ten hold roughly 31%. Sequencing was carried out using blood. The receptors shown here come from a woman in her sixties in good health.

In this sample, this clonotype turned up many times. In nucleotides, the CDR3 is TGCGCCAGCAGTGCCGGGGACGCCCAAGAGACCCAGTACTTC. Translated, it gives CASSAGDAQETQYF. The rearrangement uses TRBV5-1 and TRBJ2-5; D may match TRBD1 or TRBD2 (5 bases each). The V gene's germline CDR1 is SGHRS and CDR2 YFSETQ. Trimming cost V 5 bases and J 1 base, with 12 bases left between them. This CDR3 is built from 14 residues.

Notes on this clonotype: A much larger clone lies one base from this, so it may be a read error. V and J are TRBV28 and TRBJ2-4, with 8 bases lining up with TRBD1. The CDR3 has 15 residues. Germline CDR1 and CDR2: MDHEN and SYDVKM. CDR3 bases: TGTGCCGGCAGTTTAGGGGACAGGGCCAAAAACATTCAGTACTTC. As protein: CAGSLGDRAKNIQYF.

This clonotype turned up a few times. V and J are TRBV9 and TRBJ2-4, with TRBD1 identical over 7 bases. V lost 0 bases to trimming and J lost 4 bases; unmatched junction nucleotides: 4. The CDR3 consists of 15 residues. Germline lookup yields CDR1 SGDLS and CDR2 YYNGEE. In DNA form, the CDR3 reads TGTGCCAGCAGCGTAGTGGGGACAGAGAAAAACATTCAGTACTTC. Protein: CASSVVGTEKNIQYF.

A single count supports this clonotype. The chain combines TRBV20-1 with TRBJ2-5, with 7 bases matching TRBD1. The CDR3 covers 14 residues. V gave up 6 bases and J gave up 2 bases; unmatched junction bases: 9. Per germline, CDR1 DFQATT and CDR2 SNEGSKA (reference sequence). The CDR3 DNA is TGCAGTGCAACCGGGACAGTTGAACAAGAGACCCAGTACTTC. Its protein is CSATGTVEQETQYF.

V usage is TRBV6-2 or TRBV6-3 and J usage is TRBJ1-2; perhaps TRBD1 as D (6 bases). The germline V gene has CDR1 MNHEY and CDR2 SVGEGT. Trimming pared 6 bases from V and 8 bases from J, leaving 19 bases between. This CDR3 is built from 14 residues. The CDR3 loop is CASSLRTDRQGYTF. Written as DNA, the CDR3 is TGTGCCAGCAGCCTTCGGACAGACCGCCAAGGCTACACCTTC.

The chain carries TRBV5-1 and TRBJ2-7; D perhaps matches TRBD2 (7 bases). The V gene's germline CDR1 is SGHRS and CDR2 YFSETQ. V gave up 0 bases and J gave up 3 bases, with 16 bases separating them. This CDR3 is built from 16 residues. CDR3: CASSLAGAASGYEQYF. The DNA for the CDR3 is TGCGCCAGCAGCTTGGCAGGGGCGGCTAGCGGCTACGAGCAGTACTTC.

The chain has TRBV7-2 and TRBJ2-1; D remains unclear. The J call may not be correct, given that the DNA end is closer to TRBJ2-7. The germline V gene has CDR1 SGHTA and CDR2 FQGNSA. The CDR3 extends over 13 amino acids. The CDR3 DNA follows: TGTGCCAGCAGGTACCCACAATTGAATGAGCAGTACTTC. It encodes CASRYPQLNEQYF.

The V gene is TRBV5-1, the J gene TRBJ2-6, with TRBD1 matching over 7 bases. From germline, CDR1 is SGHRS and CDR2 YFSETQ. V trimming: 4 bases; J trimming: 14 bases; junction bases outside the gene matches: 15. This CDR3 is 15 amino acids long. The CDR3 loop is CASSEIPSTGNILTF. The CDR3 nucleotides read TGCGCCAGCAGCGAAATCCCCTCGACAGGGAATATCCTGACTTTC.

The rearrangement links TRBV15 to TRBJ2-1; D not resolved. Trimming removed 7 bases from V and 5 bases from J, with 12 bases in between. CDR1 and CDR2 (germline): LNHNV, YYDKDF (reference sequence). The CDR3 extends over 13 amino acids. Written as DNA, the CDR3 is TGTGCCACCACCCCTGGTAACGACAATGAGCAGTTCTTC. It encodes CATTPGNDNEQFF. Drawing the rest from reference TRBV15 and TRBJ2-1, the complete variable domain is DAMVIQNPRYQVTQFGKPVTLSCSQTLNHNVMYWYQQKSSQAPKLLFHYYDKDFNNEADTPDNFQSRRPNTSFCFLDIRSPGLGDTAMYLCATTPGNDNEQFFGPGTRLTVL.

This sequence joins TRBV4-1 and TRBJ2-5; perhaps D is TRBD1 or TRBD2 (5 bases each). V was shortened by 4 bases and J by 4 bases, with 16 bases between the two germline ends. There are 15 residues in the CDR3. Germline V lookup: CDR1 MGHRA, CDR2 YSYEKL. This CDR3 reads CASSREGTAPETQYF. CDR3 sequence (DNA): TGCGCCAGCAGCCGAGAAGGGACGGCCCCAGAGACCCAGTACTTC.

This clonotype was recorded a few times. This chain links TRBV10-3 with TRBJ2-3, with D hard to call. V gave up 8 bases and J gave up 6 bases, with 15 bases separating them. From germline, CDR1 is ENHRY and CDR2 SYGVKD. The CDR3 has 13 amino acids. CDR3 coding DNA: TGTGCCATCGGGTCGGTGATTGTGGATACGCAGTATTTT. Its protein product is CAIGSVIVDTQYF.

The V and J genes are TRBV3-1 and TRBJ2-3, with 7 nucleotides matching TRBD1. CDR1 is LGHDT and CDR2 is YNNKEL in the germline V gene (reference sequence). Trimming removed 4 bases from V and 0 bases from J; junction bases left unmatched: 4. This CDR3 comprises 15 residues. CDR3 sequence: CASSREGASTDTQYF. CDR3 DNA: TGTGCCAGCAGCCGCGAGGGGGCGAGCACAGATACGCAGTATTTT.

This clonotype was picked up one time. The V call is TRBV27, the J call TRBJ1-2; 8 bases are shared with TRBD1. The CDR3 has 16 amino acids. Germline values: CDR1 MNHEY, CDR2 SMNVEV (reference sequence). V shed 4 bases and J 2 bases; nucleotides not matched to a gene: 9. The CDR3: CASSSAGTGANYGYTF. For the CDR3, the DNA is TGTGCCAGCAGTTCCGCCGGGACAGGAGCGAACTATGGCTACACCTTC.

This clonotype was recorded a few times. V usage is TRBV7-9 and J usage is TRBJ2-2; 9 nucleotides agree with TRBD2. The CDR3 totals 17 residues. Germline V gene lookup returns CDR1 SEHNR and CDR2 FQNEAQ (reference sequence). V gave up 9 bases and J gave up 3 bases; unmatched junction bases: 14. The CDR3 spells CARQGYVAGEDTGELFF. CDR3 in DNA: TGTGCCAGACAAGGATATGTAGCGGGAGAGGACACCGGGGAGCTGTTTTTT.

CDR3 in DNA: TGTGCCAGCAGCCGTTGGACAGGCTACGAGCAGTACTTC. Encoded protein: CASSRWTGYEQYF. The rearrangement joins TRBV7-8 to TRBJ2-7; the match to TRBD1 covers 7 bases. This CDR3 is 13 amino acids long. Germline V gene data show CDR1 as SGHVS and CDR2 as FQNEAQ. Trimming at V came to 5 bases and at J to 3 bases, leaving 4 bases not matched to a gene.

This clonotype turned up a few times. J is TRBJ2-1 and V is TRBV6-2 or TRBV6-3; no clear D. V dropped 6 bases and J dropped 0 bases, with 15 bases sitting between them. CDR3 length: 16 residues. Looked up from germline, CDR1 is MNHEY and CDR2 is SVGEGT. CDR3 nucleotides: TGTGCCAGCAGAAGACCCCCCCCAAGCTCCTACAATGAGCAGTTCTTC. The encoded protein is CASRRPPPSSYNEQFF.

This chain uses TRBV6-5 with TRBJ2-2, with 7 nucleotides matching TRBD1. Germline V lookup: CDR1 MNHEY, CDR2 SVGAGI. The CDR3 is made up of 15 amino acids. The ends lost 5 bases at V and 3 bases at J; junction bases unmatched: 6. CDR3 region: CASSLDRVYTGELFF. The CDR3 DNA reads TGTGCCAGCAGTCTTGACAGGGTCTACACCGGGGAGCTGTTTTTT.

The sample holds a few counts of this clonotype. V usage is TRBV3-1 and J usage is TRBJ2-3, with TRBD2 as a possible D gene (5 bases). The germline V gene has CDR1 LGHDT and CDR2 YNNKEL (reference sequence). Between the trimmed V and J ends, which lost 1 base and 10 bases, there was a span of 12 bases. The CDR3 has 13 amino acids. Here the CDR3 reads CASSQVRGMPQYF. The CDR3, as DNA: TGTGCCAGCAGCCAAGTGCGAGGGATGCCGCAGTATTTT.

This clonotype appeared a few times. The chain employs TRBV20-1 and TRBJ2-3; D might be TRBD1 (6 bases). V shed 3 bases and J shed 6 bases, with 16 bases lying between them. Germline V gene data show CDR1 as DFQATT and CDR2 as SNEGSKA (reference sequence). The length of the CDR3 is 14 residues. The CDR3, as DNA: TGCAGTGCTAGGCACGGACAGCGAACGGATACGCAGTATTTT. Its translation is CSARHGQRTDTQYF.

The chain links TRBV2 to TRBJ2-3, with D uncertain. Per the germline V gene, CDR1 is SNHLY and CDR2 is FYNNEI. The CDR3 loop spans 11 amino acids. V was pared by 2 bases and J by 4 bases, with 1 base between. This CDR3 reads CASSESDTQYF. CDR3 nucleotides: TGTGCCAGCAGTGAATCAGATACGCAGTATTTT.

This chain links TRBV2 with TRBJ2-1, with 7 bases that match TRBD2. Germline assignment: CDR1 SNHLY and CDR2 FYNNEI. The CDR3 runs to 13 residues. The junction had 7 bases not matched to a gene; V was cut back by 7 bases and J by 7 bases. The CDR3 DNA reads TGTGCCAGCAAGCGGGGCTCTGGAAATGAGCAGTTCTTC. It encodes CASKRGSGNEQFF.

This chain links TRBV7-6 with TRBJ2-1, with TRBD2 matching 13 bases. The junction had 7 bases not matched to a gene; V was cut back by 0 bases and J by 5 bases. Germline lookup yields CDR1 SGHVS and CDR2 FNYEAQ. CDR3 size: 18 residues. CDR3 nucleotide sequence: TGTGCCAGCAGCTTAGCTCCCGGGACTAGCGGGAAAAACAATGAGCAGTTCTTC. Protein: CASSLAPGTSGKNNEQFF.

This chain joins TRBV7-9 and TRBJ2-5; D might be TRBD1 (5 bases). Germline V gene sequence: CDR1 SEHNR, CDR2 FQNEAQ (reference sequence). CDR3 length: 16 residues. V was shortened by 5 bases and J by 3 bases, with 19 bases between the two germline ends. CDR3 DNA: TGTGCCAGCAGCAGTCCCCCGGGCAGGGTGGAAGAGACCCAGTACTTC. Translated: CASSSPPGRVEETQYF. Using reference TRBV7-9 and TRBJ2-5 for the parts outside the CDR3, the full variable domain is DTGVSQNPRHKITKRGQNVTFRCDPISEHNRLYWYRQTLGQGPEFLTYFQNEAQLEKSRLLSDRFSAERPKGSFSTLEIQRTEQGDSAMYLCASSSPPGRVEETQYFGPGTRLLVL.

Regarding this clonotype: At one end, the junction sequence differs from germline, possibly due to a read error. This chain uses TRBV15 with TRBJ1-4; 8 nucleotides align to TRBD1. Germline assignment: CDR1 LNHNV and CDR2 YYDKDF (reference sequence). The CDR3 runs to 13 residues. CDR3 amino acids: CATCRGLNEKLFF. The DNA of the CDR3 is TGTGCCACCTGCAGGGGGCTGAATGAAAAACTGTTTTTT.

This clonotype was observed a handful of times. V is TRBV5-1 and J is TRBJ2-1, with 10 nucleotides matching TRBD2. This CDR3 region has 13 residues. The ends lost 6 bases at V and 6 bases at J; junction bases unmatched: 3. Germline V lookup: CDR1 SGHRS, CDR2 YFSETQ. CDR3 residues: CASTLAGFNEQFF. DNA for the CDR3: TGCGCCAGCACACTAGCGGGGTTCAATGAGCAGTTCTTC.

With regard to this clonotype: Possible read error: a much larger clone is one base away. The chain joins TRBV15 to TRBJ2-6; D gene unclear. The CDR3 totals 12 residues. The germline gives CDR1 LNHNV, CDR2 YYDKDF (reference sequence). CDR3 loop: CVTRSGANVLTF. The CDR3 DNA reads TGTGTCACCAGATCTGGGGCCAACGTCCTGACTTTC.

This chain connects TRBV29-1 to TRBJ2-5, with 10 bases fitting TRBD2. V trimming: 7 bases; J trimming: 11 bases; junction bases outside the gene matches: 16. The CDR3 extends over 14 amino acids. The germline CDR1 and CDR2 sequences are SQVTM and ANQGSEA. The CDR3 loop is CSAPSASGRLEQYF. CDR3 DNA sequence: TGCAGCGCCCCCTCAGCTAGCGGGAGACTTGAGCAGTACTTC.

A few counts support this clonotype. V is TRBV10-3 and J is TRBJ2-7; the D is unclear. The CDR3 length is 13 residues. V was pared by 8 bases and J by 4 bases, with 15 bases between. The germline V gene has CDR1 ENHRY and CDR2 SYGVKD. CDR3 sequence: CAIAAAREYEQYF. The CDR3 nucleotides read TGTGCCATCGCGGCAGCAAGGGAATACGAGCAGTACTTC.